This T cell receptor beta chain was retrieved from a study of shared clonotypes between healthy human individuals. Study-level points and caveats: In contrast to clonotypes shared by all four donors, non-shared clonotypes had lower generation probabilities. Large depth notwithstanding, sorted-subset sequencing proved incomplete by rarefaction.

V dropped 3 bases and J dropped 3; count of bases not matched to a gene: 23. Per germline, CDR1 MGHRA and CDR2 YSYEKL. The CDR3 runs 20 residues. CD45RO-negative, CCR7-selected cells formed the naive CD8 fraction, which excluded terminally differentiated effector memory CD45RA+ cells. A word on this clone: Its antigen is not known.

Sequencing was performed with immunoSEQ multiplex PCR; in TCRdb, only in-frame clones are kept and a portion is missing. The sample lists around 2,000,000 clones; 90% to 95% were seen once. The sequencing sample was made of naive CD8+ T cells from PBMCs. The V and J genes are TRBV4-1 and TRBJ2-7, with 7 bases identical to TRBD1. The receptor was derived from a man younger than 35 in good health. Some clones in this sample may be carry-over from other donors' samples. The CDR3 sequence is CASSQVIGPGGLPSLYEQYF. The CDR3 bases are TGCGCCAGCAGCCAGGTTATCGGCCCAGGGGGATTGCCGAGTCTCTACGAGCAGTACTTC.